This TCR beta chain was sequenced during a study of identifying expanded T cells in peripheral blood. As concerns this clone: No antigen is known for it.

Deletions cut 6 bases from V and 8 bases from J, with 11 bases between. This CDR3 is built from 12 residues. CDR1 is MNHNS, CDR2 SASEGT, per germline. Using immunoSEQ multiplex PCR, the repertoire was profiled, and TCRdb retains in-frame clones only, with some absent. Here the sample spans about 82,000 clones, 85% to 90% being singletons. Study-level results: Approximately two-week clone count variance significantly increased as total template count grew. Differentially abundant clones: roughly 1.2 between replicates, around 17 at approximately two weeks, 19 to 20 at four.

Sequenced: blood. This receptor was identified in a person between 18 and 75 years old in good health. The chain employs TRBV6-1 and TRBJ2-1; D remains ambiguous. Here the CDR3 DNA reads TGTGCCAGCAGGTACGTAGCCGATGAGCAGTTCTTC. As protein: CASRYVADEQFF.